This TCR beta chain emerged from a study of blood T cell repertoires in COVID-19. Study at large: The cDNA or gDNA used as material had been derived from T cells, B-cell-depleted T cells, or PBMCs.

Original processing notes: Amplification of reference gene primers provided the estimated nucleated cell counts. TCRdb's table, derived via immunoSEQ multiplex PCR, lists solely in-frame clones and lacks some. That table is the source of V, J and clone size, and D and trimming were worked out from the DNA. In the table there are over 200,000 clones, 85% to 90% of which are singletons. The Seattle patients, enrolled during active infection, were followed longitudinally. The clonotype originates from a man under 40 with COVID-19, enrolled during active disease. The sample was peripheral blood.

The CDR3 DNA reads as TGTGCCAGCAGCCGTTTCGAGGGCGGTAGCACTGAAGCTTTCTTT. Translation gives CASSRFEGGSTEAFF. The chain is built from TRBV7-8 and TRBJ1-1; D unclear. Germline assignment: CDR1 SGHVS and CDR2 FQNEAQ. V gave up 5 bases and J gave up 4 bases, with 17 bases separating them. The CDR3 runs 15 residues.